Shown below are 26 T cell receptor beta chains from a single sample sequenced in a study of blood T cell repertoires in COVID-19. Some clones are missing from TCRdb's copy, which holds only in-frame ones; the method was immunoSEQ multiplex PCR. The table has around 310,000 clones, roughly 90% seen once; the top ten hold 6.8%. Sample: peripheral blood. The source of these receptors is a woman in her thirties with COVID-19, enrolled during active disease.

The chain employs TRBV4-2 and TRBJ1-6, with 9 nucleotides matching TRBD1. The length of the CDR3 is 17 residues. The germline V gene has CDR1 LGHNA and CDR2 YNFKEQ. After removal of 3 bases from V and 9 bases from J, the junction contained 12 bases not matched to a gene. The CDR3 DNA sequence: TGTGCCAGCAGCCATCTCCCGGGCGGGACAGGGACTTCACCCCTCCACTTT. It yields the protein CASSHLPGGTGTSPLHF.

V is TRBV27 and J is TRBJ1-6; D may be TRBD1 (5 bases). Per the germline V gene, CDR1 is MNHEY and CDR2 is SMNVEV (reference sequence). The V end lost 3 bases, the J end lost 6 bases, and 12 bases lay between the germline ends. The CDR3 has 15 amino acids. The CDR3 region has the DNA TGTGCCAGCAGTTTGGGGGGTCCGGGTAATTCACCCCTCCACTTT. Translating gives CASSLGGPGNSPLHF.

The CDR3 is CASRWGAGVETQYF. CDR3 in DNA: TGTGCCAGCCGCTGGGGCGCGGGAGTGGAGACCCAGTACTTC. The chain joins TRBV11-2 to TRBJ2-5; 7 bases match TRBD2. Per the germline V gene, CDR1 is SGHAT and CDR2 is FQNNGV. The V and J ends lost 8 bases and 5 bases, in that order; junction bases with no gene match: 11. CDR3 length: 14 residues.

V is TRBV30 and J is TRBJ1-6; D gene uncertain. V was pared by 7 bases and J by 4 bases, with 11 bases between. The CDR3 has 13 residues. Per germline, CDR1 GTSNPN and CDR2 SVGIG (reference sequence). The CDR3 nucleotides are TGTGCCTTCCGCCGGGAGTATAATTCACCCCTCCACTTT. Protein sequence: CAFRREYNSPLHF. Drawing the rest from reference TRBV30 and TRBJ1-6, the complete variable domain is SQTIHQWPATLVQPVGSPLSLECTVEGTSNPNLYWYRQAAGRGLQLLFYSVGIGQISSEVPQNLSASRPQDRQFILSSKKLLLSDSGFYLCAFRREYNSPLHFGNGTRLTVT.

This chain links TRBV5-1 with TRBJ2-1; 10 nucleotides line up with TRBD2. V lost 2 bases, J lost 7 bases, and 9 bases stayed unmatched. The CDR3 loop spans 16 amino acids. Looked up from germline, CDR1 is SGHRS and CDR2 is YFSETQ. CDR3 sequence (DNA): TGCGCCAGCAGCTTCCCCAGCGGGAGGGCCGGGAATGAGCAGTTCTTC. Amino acid sequence: CASSFPSGRAGNEQFF.

The V call is TRBV30, the J call TRBJ2-3; D unclear. Germline CDR1 GTSNPN, CDR2 SVGIG (reference sequence). V lost 3 bases to trimming and J lost 4 bases, with 17 bases between them. The CDR3 extends over 15 amino acids. The CDR3 coding sequence is TGTGCCTGGAGAGCGACCCCCGGATGGGCAGATACGCAGTATTTT. This translates into CAWRATPGWADTQYF.

The V gene is TRBV7-9, the J gene TRBJ1-1, with a tentative D call TRBD1 (6 bases). Germline V CDR1 and CDR2: SEHNR, FQNEAQ (reference sequence). Deletions cut 4 bases from V and 8 bases from J, with 14 bases between. This CDR3 has 13 amino acids. The CDR3 coding sequence is TGTGCCAGCAGCTCCTTACAGGGCCTCGAAGCTTTCTTT. It encodes CASSSLQGLEAFF.

V gene TRBV30 combines with J gene TRBJ1-5; a weak D match, TRBD1 (6 bases). CDR1 is GTSNPN and CDR2 is SVGIG in the germline V gene (reference sequence). V was clipped by 1 base and J by 4 bases, with 14 bases between them. The CDR3 totals 15 residues. Here the CDR3 reads CAWSATGTRNQPQHF. The CDR3 coding sequence is TGTGCCTGGAGTGCGACCGGGACACGGAATCAGCCCCAGCATTTT.

CDR3 sequence: CASSLARPQGSYGYTF. Written as DNA, the CDR3 is TGTGCCAGCAGCTTAGCGCGGCCCCAAGGGAGCTATGGCTACACCTTC. The V and J genes are TRBV7-2 and TRBJ1-2; no firm D call. The CDR3 sequence is 16 residues long. The V gene's germline CDR1 is SGHTA and CDR2 FQGNSA. Trimming pared 0 bases from V and 4 bases from J, leaving 15 bases between.

This clone was counted once. V usage is TRBV12-5 and J usage is TRBJ1-2; 9 bases fit TRBD1. The germline V gene encodes CDR1 LGHNT and CDR2 FRNRAP. V was pared by 5 bases and J by 2 bases, with 6 bases of the junction left unmatched. The CDR3 totals 15 residues. The CDR3 loop reads CASGNSDRGNYGYTF. For the CDR3, the DNA is TGTGCTAGTGGTAACTCGGACAGGGGCAACTATGGCTACACCTTC.

The genes are TRBV14 and TRBJ1-2; 7 nucleotides agree with TRBD1. Germline trimming cut 4 bases from V and 2 bases from J; bases unmatched to any gene: 10. The CDR3 contains 16 residues. Germline assignment: CDR1 SGHDN and CDR2 FVKESK. The CDR3 region is CASSPNPGQANYGYTF. CDR3 DNA sequence: TGTGCCAGCAGCCCTAACCCCGGACAGGCGAACTATGGCTACACCTTC.

The chain recombines TRBV7-9 with TRBJ2-5; D may be TRBD2 (6 bases). V lost 4 bases and J 5 bases, leaving 11 bases between the germline ends. Germline loops: CDR1 SEHNR, CDR2 FQNEAQ (reference sequence). CDR3 length: 13 residues. Here the CDR3 reads CASSSPGEETQYF. The CDR3 DNA sequence: TGTGCCAGCAGCTCACCGGGGGAGGAGACCCAGTACTTC.

The chain carries TRBV19 and TRBJ2-3, with 13 bases matching TRBD2. The V gene end was trimmed by 1 base and the J gene end by 5 bases; junction bases not matched to a gene: 9. The CDR3 contains 18 residues. Germline loops: CDR1 LNHDA, CDR2 SQIVND (reference sequence). The CDR3 region is CASSIAPTSGRAVDTQYF. The DNA of the CDR3 is TGTGCCAGTAGTATAGCCCCCACTAGCGGGAGGGCGGTAGATACGCAGTATTTT.

V is TRBV18 and J is TRBJ1-6; 10 bases are shared with TRBD1. J gave up 7 bases and V 4 bases, and 4 bases lay outside the gene matches. The CDR3 sequence is 15 residues long. The germline gives CDR1 KGHSH, CDR2 LQKENI. CDR3 region: CASSQGQGENSPLHF. The CDR3 bases are TGTGCCAGCTCACAAGGACAGGGGGAGAATTCACCCCTCCACTTT. Complete variable domain (other parts from reference TRBV18 and TRBJ1-6): NAGVMQNPRHLVRRRGQEARLRCSPMKGHSHVYWYRQLPEEGLKFMVYLQKENIIDESGMPKERFSAEFPKEGPSILRIQQVVRGDSAAYFCASSQGQGENSPLHFGNGTRLTVT.

This clone was found once. V and J are TRBV2 and TRBJ2-1, with 10 bases matching TRBD2. This CDR3 is built from 15 residues. CDR1 and CDR2 (germline): SNHLY, FYNNEI. Trimming took 4 bases from V and 0 from J; bases not matched to a gene: 0. The CDR3 loop is CASSASGSSYNEQFF. The CDR3 coding sequence is TGTGCCAGCAGTGCTAGCGGGAGCTCCTACAATGAGCAGTTCTTC.

This clone came up a few times. The chain carries TRBV5-4 and TRBJ1-4; a possible D gene is TRBD1 (6 bases). There are 15 residues in the CDR3. V lost 2 bases to trimming and J lost 6 bases, with 14 bases between them. Germline V gene lookup returns CDR1 SGHNT and CDR2 YYREEE (reference sequence). CDR3 in DNA: TGTGCCAGCAGCTTTGATCCTAAGGGGGATGAAAAACTGTTTTTT. It encodes CASSFDPKGDEKLFF.

The count of this clone is one. The rearrangement links TRBV7-9 to TRBJ2-7, with D possibly TRBD2 on 6 matching bases. V dropped 2 bases and J dropped 6 bases, with 11 bases sitting between them. The CDR3 is 13 residues long. In germline, CDR1 is SEHNR, CDR2 FQNEAQ (reference sequence). The DNA for the CDR3 is TGTGCCAGCAGCTTAATCCGGGAGTCCGAGCAGTACTTC. It specifies CASSLIRESEQYF.

A note on this clone: The sample contains more than one DNA sequence encoding this CDR3. This rearrangement joins TRBV24-1 to TRBJ2-1; 8 nucleotides match TRBD2. The germline gives CDR1 KGHDR, CDR2 SFDVKD. The CDR3 totals 16 residues. Trimming at V came to 3 bases and at J to 0 bases, leaving 3 bases not matched to a gene. The CDR3 is CATSDPSGSSYNEQFF. CDR3 bases: TGTGCCACCAGTGATCCAAGCGGGAGCTCCTACAATGAGCAGTTCTTC.

V and J are TRBV7-6 and TRBJ2-5, with D possibly TRBD1 on 6 matching bases. The CDR3 totals 14 residues. The V end lost 4 bases, the J end lost 1 base, and 10 bases lay between the germline ends. Germline loops: CDR1 SGHVS, CDR2 FNYEAQ. This CDR3 reads CASSSMTGQETQYF. The CDR3 DNA sequence: TGTGCCAGCAGCTCGATGACAGGCCAAGAGACCCAGTACTTC.

The chain employs TRBV7-9 and TRBJ2-1; the D gene is possibly TRBD2 (5 bases). This CDR3 has 12 residues. The germline V and J ends were trimmed by 5 bases and 10 bases, with 12 bases remaining between them. Looked up from germline, CDR1 is SEHNR and CDR2 is FQNEAQ (reference sequence). The DNA of the CDR3 is TGTGCCAGCAGCCGAGGGTACCGGGAGCAGTTCTTC. This codes for CASSRGYREQFF.

This chain uses TRBV5-1 with TRBJ2-3; no firm D call. Per germline, CDR1 SGHRS and CDR2 YFSETQ. Trimming removed 4 bases from V and 1 base from J, with 13 bases in between. The CDR3 loop spans 15 amino acids. The CDR3 region is CASSPGISGTDTQYF. In nucleotides, the CDR3 is TGCGCCAGCAGCCCCGGTATTTCTGGCACAGATACGCAGTATTTT.

This chain links TRBV19 with TRBJ2-3, with 7 nucleotides matching TRBD1. CDR3 length equals 14 residues. Per the germline V gene, CDR1 is LNHDA and CDR2 is SQIVND (reference sequence). Germline trimming cut 7 bases from V and 2 bases from J; bases unmatched to any gene: 6. CDR3 residues: CASNAGGNTDTQYF. CDR3 DNA sequence: TGTGCCAGTAACGCAGGGGGAAACACAGATACGCAGTATTTT.

V gene TRBV9 combines with J gene TRBJ1-2, with 7 bases aligning to TRBD1. Germline CDR1 is SGDLS and CDR2 is YYNGEE. V dropped 4 bases and J dropped 8; count of bases not matched to a gene: 5. CDR3 size: 12 residues. The CDR3 coding sequence is TGTGCCAGCAGCAGTCGACAGGGAGGCTACACCTTC. Translation: CASSSRQGGYTF.

The chain employs TRBV9 and TRBJ1-1; D gene uncertain. V was clipped by 0 bases and J by 4 bases, with 13 bases between them. This CDR3 contains 15 residues. Germline-derived CDR1 and CDR2 are SGDLS and YYNGEE. CDR3 nucleotides: TGTGCCAGCAGCGTAGCCCTTGGGAGCTCCACTGAAGCTTTCTTT. Its translation: CASSVALGSSTEAFF.

The genes are TRBV10-3 and TRBJ2-7, with TRBD2 as a possible D gene (5 bases). The CDR3 is made up of 16 amino acids. The V gene lost 1 base and the J gene lost 0 bases, with 13 bases spanning the gap. The V gene's germline CDR1 is ENHRY and CDR2 SYGVKD. CDR3 sequence reads: CAISELVAQSSYEQYF. DNA for the CDR3: TGTGCCATCAGTGAGTTGGTAGCGCAAAGCTCCTACGAGCAGTACTTC.

This clone has just a few counts. Germline and junction disagree at one end, which may indicate a read error. V and J are TRBV11-2 and TRBJ2-7; tentative D call: TRBD2 (6 bases). Germline V gene lookup returns CDR1 SGHAT and CDR2 FQNNGV. This CDR3 has 13 amino acids. CDR3 nucleotide sequence: TGTGCCAGCAGCGATTTTTCCTCCGGGACTCACTTCTTC. Encoded protein: CASSDFSSGTHFF.